At least ten counts were recorded for the clone carrying this TCR beta chain. Its target is unknown. The data originate from a study of T cells after yellow fever vaccination. Germline V gene lookup returns CDR1 SNHLY and CDR2 FYNNEI. Trimming stripped 7 bases from V and 0 bases from J, with 12 bases between. This CDR3 region has 15 residues. One entry per CDR3 protein results from TCRdb running MiXCR on the 5' RACE reads. The data contain 120,000 or so distinct CDR3 sequences, about 7.8% of them singletons. Study-wide results and caveats: Most primary-vaccination clones recurred post-booster (about 96% CD4, roughly 90% CD8).

This TCR derives from a young man who received the YFV17D yellow fever vaccine. This sample comprised CD4+ T cells sorted from PBMCs, obtained roughly seven weeks after the first yellow fever vaccination. The chain combines TRBV2 with TRBJ1-4, with D perhaps TRBD1 (6 bases). The CDR3 sequence is CASTKGDATNEKLFF. The DNA of the CDR3 is TGTGCCAGCACGAAGGGGGATGCAACTAATGAAAAACTGTTTTTT.